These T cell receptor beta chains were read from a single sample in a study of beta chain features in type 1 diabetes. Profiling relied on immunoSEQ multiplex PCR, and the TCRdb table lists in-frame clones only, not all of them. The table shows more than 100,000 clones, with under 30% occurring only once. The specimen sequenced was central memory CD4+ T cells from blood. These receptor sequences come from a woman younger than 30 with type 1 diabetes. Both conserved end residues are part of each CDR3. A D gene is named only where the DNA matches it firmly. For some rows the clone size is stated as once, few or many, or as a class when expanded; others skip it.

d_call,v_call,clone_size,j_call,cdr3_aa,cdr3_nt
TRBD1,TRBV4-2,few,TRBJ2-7,CASSQAWTGIYEQYF,TGTGCCAGCAGCCAAGCTTGGACAGGGATCTACGAGCAGTACTTC
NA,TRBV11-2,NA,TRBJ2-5,CASSSNTGIGQETQYF,TGTGCCAGCAGCTCCAATACGGGGATAGGGCAAGAGACCCAGTACTTC
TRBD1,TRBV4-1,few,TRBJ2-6,CASSPRDSGANVLTF,TGTGCCAGCAGCCCTAGGGACAGTGGGGCCAACGTCCTGACTTTC
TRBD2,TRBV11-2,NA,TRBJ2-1,CASSLQPGLAVINEQFF,TGTGCCAGCAGCTTACAACCCGGACTAGCGGTGATCAATGAGCAGTTCTTC
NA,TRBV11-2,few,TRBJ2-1,CASSLSPAGGAAEQFF,TGTGCCAGCAGCTTATCCCCGGCCGGCGGCGCGGCTGAGCAGTTCTTC
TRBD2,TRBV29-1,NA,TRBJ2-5,CSVVPGGVQETQYF,TGCAGCGTAGTGCCGGGAGGGGTCCAAGAGACCCAGTACTTC
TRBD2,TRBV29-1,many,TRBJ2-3,CSVGPGTSPDTQYF,TGCAGCGTTGGCCCCGGGACTAGCCCAGATACGCAGTATTTT
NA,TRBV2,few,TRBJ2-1,CATQRLGPYNEQFF,TGTGCCACCCAAAGACTAGGGCCCTACAATGAGCAGTTCTTC
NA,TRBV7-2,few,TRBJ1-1,CASSLTSGVAEEAFF,TGTGCCAGCAGCTTAACTTCAGGGGTGGCGGAAGAAGCTTTCTTT
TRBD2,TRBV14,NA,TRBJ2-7,CASSQDRIVGLGWRYEQYF,TGTGCCAGCAGCCAAGATAGGATAGTGGGACTAGGATGGAGGTACGAGCAGTACTTC
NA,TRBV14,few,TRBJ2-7,CASSQDADYEQYF,TGTGCCAGCAGCCAAGATGCAGACTACGAGCAGTACTTC
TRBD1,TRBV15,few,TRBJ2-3,CATSINRGRDTQYF,TGTGCCACCAGCATTAACAGGGGGAGAGATACGCAGTATTTT
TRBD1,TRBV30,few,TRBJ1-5,CAWSVPGTGLWPQHF,TGTGCCTGGAGTGTCCCCGGGACAGGCCTGTGGCCCCAGCATTTT
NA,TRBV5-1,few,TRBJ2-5,CASRVTDIETQYF,TGCGCCAGCAGGGTGACAGACATTGAGACCCAGTACTTC
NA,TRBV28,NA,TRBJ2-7,CASSFLGREQYF,TGTGCCAGCAGTTTTCTAGGGAGGGAGCAGTACTTC
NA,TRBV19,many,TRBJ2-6,CASKTPGANVLTF,TGTGCCAGTAAGACTCCTGGGGCCAACGTCCTGACTTTC
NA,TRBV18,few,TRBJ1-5,CASSPGREQPQHF,TGTGCCAGCTCACCAGGACGGGAGCAGCCCCAGCATTTT
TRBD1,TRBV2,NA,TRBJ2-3,CASSLDRAGTDTQYF,TGTGCCAGCAGTTTGGACAGGGCTGGCACAGATACGCAGTATTTT
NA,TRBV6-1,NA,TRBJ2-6,CASTGASSGANVLTF,TGTGCCAGCACAGGGGCCAGCTCTGGGGCCAACGTCCTGACTTTC
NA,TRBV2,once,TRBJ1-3,CASSEGQISGNTIYF,TGTGCCAGCAGTGAAGGACAGATCTCTGGAAACACCATATATTTT
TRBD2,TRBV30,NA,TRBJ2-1,CAWSETGGLNEQFF,TGTGCCTGGAGTGAGACGGGAGGGCTCAATGAGCAGTTCTTC